Below, 27 T cell receptor beta chains from the same sample are listed, as sequenced in a study of neurological immune-mediated disorders. MiXCR, applied by TCRdb to the 5' RACE reads, yields one record per CDR3 protein. The table lists around 30,000 distinct CDR3 sequences, roughly an eighth of them singletons. Source material: PBMCs. The source is a man in his sixties in good health.

By sample share, this clonotype is medium-sized (0.01 to 0.1%). The rearrangement joins TRBV21-1 to TRBJ1-6; TRBD1 reflects the table's D call only, with no check against the DNA. TRBV21-1 is a documented pseudogene. CDR3 length: 17 residues. CDR3 loop: CASSKTRGQSYNSPLHF. CDR3 in DNA: TGTGCCAGCAGCAAAACCAGGGGGCAATCCTATAATTCACCCCTCCACTTT.

This clonotype has at least ten counts. The V call is TRBV12-3 or TRBV12-4, the J call TRBJ2-4; tentatively, D is TRBD1 (5 bases). The CDR3 is 12 residues long. The ends were cut back, 5 bases at V and 6 bases at J, with 8 bases in the middle. CDR3 sequence (DNA): TGTGCCAGCAGTGTAGACAGAAACATTCAGTACTTC. Protein: CASSVDRNIQYF.

This clonotype was counted ten times or more. The V call is TRBV12-3 or TRBV12-4, the J call TRBJ2-1; no clear D gene. The CDR3 spans 16 residues. V lost 3 bases to trimming and J lost 4 bases, with 16 bases between them. The CDR3 DNA reads as TGTGCCAGCAGTTTCCCCCCGGAAGGGATATACAATGAGCAGTTCTTC. Protein: CASSFPPEGIYNEQFF.

This clonotype is judged medium-sized (0.01 to 0.1%). The genes are TRBV2 and TRBJ2-5; D not certain. CDR3 length: 18 amino acids. Germline CDR1 reads SNHLY; CDR2 reads FYNNEI. Trimming shortened V by 6 bases and J by 2 bases, and 25 bases separated the two germline ends. CDR3 in DNA: TGTGCCAGCAGCGGTCCAGCCGCCTGGCGGACGAAACAAGAGACCCAGTACTTC. This encodes CASSGPAAWRTKQETQYF.

This clonotype showed up many times. The J gene is TRBJ2-1, the V gene TRBV9, with 12 bases identical to TRBD2. After removal of 3 bases from V and 0 bases from J, the junction contained 16 bases not matched to a gene. The V gene's germline CDR1 is SGDLS and CDR2 YYNGEE. This CDR3 contains 21 residues. The CDR3 here is CASSAVGGGLAGISSYNEQFF. DNA of the CDR3: TGTGCCAGCAGCGCAGTAGGGGGGGGACTAGCGGGTATTAGCTCCTACAATGAGCAGTTCTTC.

In this sample, this clonotype is medium-sized (0.01 to 0.1%). This chain links TRBV24-1 with TRBJ2-1; a weak D match, TRBD2 (5 bases). This CDR3 contains 14 residues. The germline V gene has CDR1 KGHDR and CDR2 SFDVKD. The V end lost 5 bases, the J end lost 5 bases, and 12 bases lay between the germline ends. CDR3 in DNA: TGTGCCACCAGTGTGGGAGTAACTCACAATGAGCAGTTCTTC. Translating gives CATSVGVTHNEQFF.

This clonotype was recorded only once. Compared with germline, one end of the junction differs, possibly owing to a read error. The chain carries TRBV20-1 and TRBJ2-7; 8 bases match TRBD2. The CDR3 has 12 amino acids. Germline V gene lookup returns CDR1 DFQATT and CDR2 SNEGSKA (reference sequence). The CDR3 reads CSASSSGYEKYF. CDR3 nucleotide sequence: TGCAGTGCTAGTTCTAGCGGGTACGAGAAGTACTTT.

This clonotype has at least ten counts. It may be a read error: a sequence one base away is much more abundant. The chain couples TRBV3-1 to TRBJ2-1; TRBD1 agrees at 7 bases. The J segment lost 15 bases and the V segment lost 1 base, leaving 12 bases of the junction unmatched. The CDR3 is made up of 14 amino acids. In germline, CDR1 is LGHDT, CDR2 YNNKEL (reference sequence). The CDR3 sequence: CASSQVPGQSFVFF. As DNA, the CDR3 is TGTGCCAGCAGCCAAGTCCCGGGACAGTCCTTTGTGTTCTTC.

This chain joins TRBV12-3 or TRBV12-4 and TRBJ2-7, with no clear D. CDR3 length: 13 residues. Between the trimmed V and J ends, which lost 8 bases and 5 bases, there was a span of 16 bases. The CDR3 sequence is CASRYGLGDEQYF. The CDR3 region has the DNA TGTGCCAGCCGATATGGTCTGGGTGACGAGCAGTACTTC.

This clonotype was counted ten times or more. The rearrangement links TRBV7-2 to TRBJ2-2; no clear D gene. Germline V lookup: CDR1 SGHTA, CDR2 FQGNSA. Trimming cost V 0 bases and J 6 bases, with 5 bases left between them. This CDR3 has 13 residues. In nucleotides, the CDR3 is TGTGCCAGCAGCTTAGCGGCCGCCGGGGAGCTGTTTTTT. Translated: CASSLAAAGELFF.

This clonotype was seen at least ten times. The CDR3 sequence: CSARPLAGVYNEQFF. Written as DNA, the CDR3 is TGCAGTGCTAGGCCACTAGCGGGGGTTTACAATGAGCAGTTCTTC. V is TRBV20-1 and J is TRBJ2-1, with TRBD2 identical over 11 bases. This CDR3 spans 15 amino acids. V lost 3 bases and J lost 4; bases outside the gene matches: 5. Per the germline V gene, CDR1 is DFQATT and CDR2 is SNEGSKA (reference sequence).

This clonotype was observed many times. One end of the junction does not line up with germline, which may come from a read error. The rearrangement links TRBV7-2 to TRBJ2-7; maybe TRBD1 (6 bases). The CDR3 is 13 amino acids. CDR1 and CDR2 from the germline V gene are SGHTA and FQGNSA. CDR3 region: CASSLDRFSEQYF. DNA for the CDR3: TGTGCCAGCAGTTTAGACAGGTTCTCCGAGCAGTACTTC.

This clonotype was seen repeatedly, ten times or more. CDR3 sequence: CASIGGRGGYEQYF. In DNA form, the CDR3 reads TGTGCCAGCATAGGGGGCAGGGGAGGCTACGAGCAGTACTTC. The chain couples TRBV27 to TRBJ2-7; weak D call: TRBD1 (7 bases). Trimming removed 7 bases from V and 3 bases from J, with 16 bases in between. Germline lookup yields CDR1 MNHEY and CDR2 SMNVEV (reference sequence). This CDR3 is built from 14 residues.

This clonotype was seen at least ten times. This chain joins TRBV5-1 and TRBJ2-5; 10 bases match TRBD2. V trimming: 3 bases; J trimming: 3 bases; junction bases outside the gene matches: 5. The CDR3 is made up of 15 amino acids. CDR1 and CDR2 (germline): SGHRS, YFSETQ. The CDR3 nucleotides read TGCGCCAGCAGCTCAAACGGACTAGCGGAAGAGACCCAGTACTTC. It is translated as CASSSNGLAEETQYF.

This clonotype was recorded many times. J is TRBJ1-6 and V is TRBV29-1; tentatively, D is TRBD1 (5 bases). CDR3 length equals 11 residues. CDR1 is SQVTM and CDR2 is ANQGSEA in the germline V gene. Trimming took 3 bases from V and 16 from J, leaving 13 bases between them. The CDR3 bases are TGCAGCGTTGAGTTGGGGGGATCTCTCCACTTT. Translating it yields CSVELGGSLHF.

This clonotype has ten or more counts. The V call is TRBV7-2, the J call TRBJ1-4; D not resolved. V was shortened by 4 bases and J by 6 bases, with 12 bases between the two germline ends. The germline CDR1 and CDR2 sequences are SGHTA and FQGNSA. The length of the CDR3 is 14 residues. CDR3 sequence reads: CASSYLDGYEKLFF. In DNA form, the CDR3 reads TGTGCCAGCAGCTACTTGGATGGGTATGAAAAACTGTTTTTT.

This clonotype was detected many times. The chain has TRBV3-1 and TRBJ1-1, with no clear D. Between the trimmed V and J ends, which lost 0 bases and 10 bases, there was a span of 12 bases. The CDR3 length is 13 residues. Germline V lookup: CDR1 LGHDT, CDR2 YNNKEL (reference sequence). Here the CDR3 reads CASSQDFASGAFF. The CDR3 nucleotides are TGTGCCAGCAGCCAAGATTTCGCCTCGGGAGCTTTCTTT.

Points on this clonotype: An end of the junction does not agree with germline; a read error may underlie this. The chain joins TRBV29-1 to TRBJ2-2; 8 positions match TRBD2. The CDR3 sequence is 14 residues long. Germline values: CDR1 SQVTM, CDR2 ANQGSEA. CDR3 residues: CSIDPAGVTGEMFF. The CDR3 DNA reads as TGCAGCATTGACCCAGCGGGAGTCACCGGGGAGATGTTTTTT.

This clonotype occurred many times. The rearrangement joins TRBV4-1 to TRBJ1-5; D perhaps matches TRBD1 (5 bases). Trimming took off 0 bases at V and 4 bases at J, with 10 bases between the two ends. Germline values: CDR1 MGHRA, CDR2 YSYEKL. The CDR3 length is 15 residues. CDR3 nucleotide sequence: TGCGCCAGCAGCCAAGAGGGGACGGTTAATCAGCCCCAGCATTTT. Translated: CASSQEGTVNQPQHF.

This clonotype is medium-sized within its sample. This rearrangement joins TRBV12-3 or TRBV12-4 to TRBJ2-1; tentative D call: TRBD1 (5 bases). Trimming cost V 5 bases and J 4 bases, with 12 bases left between them. CDR3 size: 14 residues. CDR3 nucleotides: TGTGCCAGCAGTCCCTCGACAGAGTACAATGAGCAGTTCTTC. It encodes CASSPSTEYNEQFF.

The table lists this clonotype with many counts. V and J are TRBV9 and TRBJ2-1; weak D call: TRBD2 (6 bases). This CDR3 contains 15 residues. Looked up from germline, CDR1 is SGDLS and CDR2 is YYNGEE. V shed 3 bases and J shed 2 bases, with 12 bases lying between them. The CDR3 protein is CASSASGAPYNEQFF. As DNA, the CDR3 is TGTGCCAGCAGCGCTTCGGGAGCACCCTACAATGAGCAGTTCTTC.

This clonotype was found many times. The V call is TRBV7-2, the J call TRBJ2-1, with D perhaps matching TRBD1 (6 bases). CDR1 SGHTA and CDR2 FQGNSA come from the germline V gene. The CDR3 has 15 amino acids. Trimming shortened V by 5 bases and J by 4 bases, and 15 bases separated the two germline ends. The CDR3 sequence: CASSMGQHEYNEQFF. As DNA, the CDR3 is TGTGCCAGCAGCATGGGACAACACGAATACAATGAGCAGTTCTTC.

This clonotype has at least ten counts. The chain employs TRBV7-9 and TRBJ2-3; 9 bases line up with TRBD2. The CDR3 totals 15 residues. V shed 3 bases and J 2 bases; nucleotides not matched to a gene: 3. Per the germline V gene, CDR1 is SEHNR and CDR2 is FQNEAQ (reference sequence). CDR3 nucleotide sequence: TGTGCCAGCAGCTTGTTAGCGGGAGACACAGATACGCAGTATTTT. Translating it yields CASSLLAGDTDTQYF.

In this sample, this clonotype turned up many times. The J gene is TRBJ2-6, the V gene TRBV20-1, with TRBD1 matching over 8 bases. The CDR3 loop spans 14 amino acids. CDR1 and CDR2 from the germline V gene are DFQATT and SNEGSKA (reference sequence). Unmatched junction bases numbered 5, after V lost 6 bases and J lost 4 bases. CDR3 residues: CSARTGTGANVLTF. The CDR3, as DNA: TGCAGTGCGCGGACAGGGACCGGGGCCAACGTCCTGACTTTC.

Regarding this clonotype: One end of the junction fails to match germline, which may point to a read error. The V call is TRBV5-1, the J call TRBJ1-4; D is uncertain. Germline CDR1 reads SGHRS; CDR2 reads YFSETQ. The CDR3 spans 14 residues. CDR3 DNA: TGCGCCAGCAGTCGTACCGTCTCTCGTGAAAACCTGTTTTTT. Translated: CASSRTVSRENLFF.

This clonotype has a count of ten or more. The rearrangement links TRBV7-2 to TRBJ2-1, with 7 bases identical to TRBD2. This CDR3 comprises 15 residues. The V gene's germline CDR1 is SGHTA and CDR2 FQGNSA. The junction had 4 bases not matched to a gene; V was cut back by 1 base and J by 4 bases. The CDR3 DNA is TGTGCCAGCAGCTTAGTTGCTAGCGGTTACAATGAGCAGTTCTTC. This translates into CASSLVASGYNEQFF.

This clonotype was seen many times. The rearrangement joins TRBV12-3 or TRBV12-4 to TRBJ2-1, with 8 positions matching TRBD2. With 4 bases clipped from V and 2 bases from J, the junction kept 22 bases outside the gene matches. The CDR3 loop spans 21 amino acids. The CDR3 region has the DNA TGTGCCAGCAGTTCCCTTCGGCCCCCTACGCCTAGCGGGTGGGCCTACAATGAGCAGTTCTTC. It yields the protein CASSSLRPPTPSGWAYNEQFF.